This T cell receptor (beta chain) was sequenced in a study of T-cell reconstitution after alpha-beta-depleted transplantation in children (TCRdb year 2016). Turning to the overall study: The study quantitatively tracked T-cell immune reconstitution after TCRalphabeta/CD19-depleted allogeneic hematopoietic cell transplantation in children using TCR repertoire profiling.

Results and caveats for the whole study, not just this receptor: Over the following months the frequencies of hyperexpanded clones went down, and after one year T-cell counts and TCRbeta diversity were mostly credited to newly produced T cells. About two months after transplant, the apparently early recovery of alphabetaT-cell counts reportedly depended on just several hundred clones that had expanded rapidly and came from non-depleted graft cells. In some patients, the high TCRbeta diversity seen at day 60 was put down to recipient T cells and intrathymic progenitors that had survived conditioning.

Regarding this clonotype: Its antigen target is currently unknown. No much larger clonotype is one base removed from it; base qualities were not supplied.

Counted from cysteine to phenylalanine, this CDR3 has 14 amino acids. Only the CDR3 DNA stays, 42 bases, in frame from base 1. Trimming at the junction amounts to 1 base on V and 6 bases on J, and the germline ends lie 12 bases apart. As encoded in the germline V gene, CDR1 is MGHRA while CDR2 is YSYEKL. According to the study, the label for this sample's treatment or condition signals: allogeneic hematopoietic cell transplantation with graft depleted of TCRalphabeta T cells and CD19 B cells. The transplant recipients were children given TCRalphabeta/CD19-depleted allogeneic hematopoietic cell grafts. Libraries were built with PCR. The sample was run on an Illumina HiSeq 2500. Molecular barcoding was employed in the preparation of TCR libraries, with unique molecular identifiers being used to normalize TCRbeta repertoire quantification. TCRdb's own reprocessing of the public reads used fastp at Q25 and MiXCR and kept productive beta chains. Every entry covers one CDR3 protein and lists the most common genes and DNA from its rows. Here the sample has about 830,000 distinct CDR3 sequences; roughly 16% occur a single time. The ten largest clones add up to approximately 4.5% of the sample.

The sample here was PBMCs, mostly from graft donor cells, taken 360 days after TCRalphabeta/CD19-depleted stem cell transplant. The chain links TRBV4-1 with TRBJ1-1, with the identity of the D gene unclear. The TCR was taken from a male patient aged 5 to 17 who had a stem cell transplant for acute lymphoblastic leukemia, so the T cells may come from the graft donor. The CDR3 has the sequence CASSQGIGSAEAFF. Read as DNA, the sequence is TGCGCCAGCAGCCAAGGTATAGGGAGTGCTGAAGCTTTCTTT.